Given below is one TCR beta chain in context. Antigen: not known. The data were taken from a study of CD8+ T cells in alopecia areata. Study conclusions and caveats: Uncertainty about whether baseline CD8+ expansion is linked to response remains, with one nonresponder.

The sequencing template was cDNA reverse transcribed from extracted RNA. Profiling relied on immunoSEQ multiplex PCR, and the TCRdb table lists in-frame clones only, not all of them. Among about 160,000 clones listed, about two thirds were seen once. CDR1 is MGHRA, CDR2 YSYEKL, per germline. Germline trimming cut 0 bases from V and 4 bases from J; bases unmatched to any gene: 9. The CDR3 totals 16 residues. Treatment in this sample: oral pan-JAK inhibitor, 5-10 mg twice daily. J is TRBJ2-7 and V is TRBV4-1; 7 bases are shared with TRBD1. Source: CD4+ T cells sorted from blood, taken at week 4, from a patient treated with tofacitinib. This receptor was identified in a human donor with alopecia areata. The CDR3 reads CASSQDRAGGFYEQYF. CDR3 bases: TGCGCCAGCAGCCAAGATAGGGCAGGGGGATTTTACGAGCAGTACTTC.